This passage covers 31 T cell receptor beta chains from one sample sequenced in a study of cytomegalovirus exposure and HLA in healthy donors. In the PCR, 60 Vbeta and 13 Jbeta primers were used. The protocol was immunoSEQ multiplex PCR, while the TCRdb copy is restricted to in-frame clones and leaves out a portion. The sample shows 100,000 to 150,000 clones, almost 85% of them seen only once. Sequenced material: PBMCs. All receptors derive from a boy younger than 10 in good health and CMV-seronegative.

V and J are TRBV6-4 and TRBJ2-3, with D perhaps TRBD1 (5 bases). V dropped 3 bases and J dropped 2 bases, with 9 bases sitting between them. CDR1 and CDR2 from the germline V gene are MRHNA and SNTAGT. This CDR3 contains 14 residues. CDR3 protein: CASSETVVTDTQYF. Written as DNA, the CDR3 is TGTGCCAGCAGTGAGACAGTTGTCACAGATACGCAGTATTTT.

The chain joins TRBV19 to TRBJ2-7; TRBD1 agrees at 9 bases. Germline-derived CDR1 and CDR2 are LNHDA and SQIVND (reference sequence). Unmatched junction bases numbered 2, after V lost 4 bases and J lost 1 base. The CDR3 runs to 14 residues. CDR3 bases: TGTGCCAGTAGTACAGGACAGGGGTCCTACGAGCAGTACTTC. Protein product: CASSTGQGSYEQYF.

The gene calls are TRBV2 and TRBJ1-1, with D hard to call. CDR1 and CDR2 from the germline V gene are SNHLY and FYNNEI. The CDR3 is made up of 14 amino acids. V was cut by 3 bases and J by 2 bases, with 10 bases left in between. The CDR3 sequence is CASSEGRINTEAFF. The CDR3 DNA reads TGTGCCAGCAGTGAGGGCAGAATTAACACTGAAGCTTTCTTT.

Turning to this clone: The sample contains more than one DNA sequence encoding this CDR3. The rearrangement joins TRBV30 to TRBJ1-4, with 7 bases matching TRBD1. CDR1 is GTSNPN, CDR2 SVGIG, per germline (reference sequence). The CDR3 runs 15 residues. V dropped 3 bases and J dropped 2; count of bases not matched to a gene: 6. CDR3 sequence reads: CAWSVQTGTNEKLFF. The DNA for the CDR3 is TGTGCCTGGAGCGTACAGACAGGGACTAATGAAAAACTGTTTTTT.

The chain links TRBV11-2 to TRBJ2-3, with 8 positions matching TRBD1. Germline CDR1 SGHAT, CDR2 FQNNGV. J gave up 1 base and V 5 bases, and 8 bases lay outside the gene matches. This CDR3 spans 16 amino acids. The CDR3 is CASSGRRTGRTDTQYF. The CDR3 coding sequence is TGTGCCAGCAGCGGAAGACGGACAGGGCGCACAGATACGCAGTATTTT.

CDR3: CASSYSGSGNSREQYF. CDR3 nucleotide sequence: TGTGCCAGCAGTTACTCGGGATCAGGGAATAGCCGCGAGCAGTACTTC. The chain has TRBV6-5 and TRBJ2-7; tentatively, D is TRBD1 (5 bases). Germline V lookup: CDR1 MNHEY, CDR2 SVGAGI. The CDR3 is 16 amino acids. The V and J ends lost 0 bases and 6 bases respectively, with 18 bases between them.

The CDR3 nucleotides are TGTGCCAGCACCATCAGGGAAGGGGGCAAGGAGCCCCAGCATTTT. Amino acids: CASTIREGGKEPQHF. The V call is TRBV6-6, the J call TRBJ1-5, with 7 bases identical to TRBD1. Germline-derived CDR1 and CDR2 are MNHNY and SVGAGI (reference sequence). The junction had 14 bases not matched to a gene; V was cut back by 7 bases and J by 8 bases. CDR3 size: 15 residues.

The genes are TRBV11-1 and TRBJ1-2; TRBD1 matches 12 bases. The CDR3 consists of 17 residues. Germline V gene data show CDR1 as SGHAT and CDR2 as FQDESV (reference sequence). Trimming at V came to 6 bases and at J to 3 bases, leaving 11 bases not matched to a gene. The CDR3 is CASRLLPGQGADYGYTF. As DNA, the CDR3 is TGTGCCAGCAGATTACTGCCGGGACAGGGGGCTGACTATGGCTACACCTTC.

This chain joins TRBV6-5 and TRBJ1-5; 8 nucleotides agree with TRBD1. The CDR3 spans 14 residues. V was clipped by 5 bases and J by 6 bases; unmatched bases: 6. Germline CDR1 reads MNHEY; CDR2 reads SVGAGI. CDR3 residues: CASSKSGGVQPQHF. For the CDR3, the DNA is TGTGCCAGCAGTAAATCAGGGGGCGTTCAGCCCCAGCATTTT.

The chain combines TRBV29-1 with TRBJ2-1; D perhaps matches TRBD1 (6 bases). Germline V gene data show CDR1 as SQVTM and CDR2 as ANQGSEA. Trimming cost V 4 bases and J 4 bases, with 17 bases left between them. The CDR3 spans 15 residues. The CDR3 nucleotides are TGCAGCGTTGTACAGGGCTCATTCGTTTACAATGAGCAGTTCTTC. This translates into CSVVQGSFVYNEQFF.

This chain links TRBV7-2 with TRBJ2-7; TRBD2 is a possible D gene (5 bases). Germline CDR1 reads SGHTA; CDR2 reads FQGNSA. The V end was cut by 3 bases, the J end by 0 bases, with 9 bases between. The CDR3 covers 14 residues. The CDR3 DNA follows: TGTGCCAGCAGCTTCGATGAGGGCTCCTACGAGCAGTACGTC. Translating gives CASSFDEGSYEQYV.

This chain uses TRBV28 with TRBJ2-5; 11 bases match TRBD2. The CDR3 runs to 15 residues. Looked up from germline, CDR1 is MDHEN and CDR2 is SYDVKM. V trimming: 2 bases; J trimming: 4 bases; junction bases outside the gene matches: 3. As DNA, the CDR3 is TGTGCCAGCAGTTTACTAGCGGGAGGTCTAGAGACCCAGTACTTC. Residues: CASSLLAGGLETQYF. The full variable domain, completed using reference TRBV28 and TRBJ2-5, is DVKVTQSSRYLVKRTGEKVFLECVQDMDHENMFWYRQDPGLGLRLIYFSYDVKMKEKGDIPEGYSVSREKKERFSLILESASTNQTSMYLCASSLLAGGLETQYFGPGTRLLVL.

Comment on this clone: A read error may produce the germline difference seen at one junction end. The CDR3, as DNA: TGTTCCAGCAGCTTAGCGGGACTCTCGGTTCAGCCCCAGCATTTT. Its translation is CSSSLAGLSVQPQHF. This chain connects TRBV7-9 to TRBJ1-5, with D tentatively TRBD1 (5 bases). Germline-derived CDR1 and CDR2 are SEHNR and FQNEAQ (reference sequence). This CDR3 is 15 amino acids long.

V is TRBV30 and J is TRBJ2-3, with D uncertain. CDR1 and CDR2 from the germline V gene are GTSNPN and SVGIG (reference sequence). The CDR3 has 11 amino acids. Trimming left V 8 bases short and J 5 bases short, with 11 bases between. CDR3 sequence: CARRGRDTQYF. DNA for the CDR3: TGTGCCCGGCGAGGCCGAGATACGCAGTATTTT.

The chain's CDR3 is CASTLTGGGLNEQFF. CDR3 in DNA: TGTGCCAGCACTCTGACAGGGGGTGGGTTGAATGAGCAGTTCTTC. The chain uses TRBV2 and TRBJ2-1, with 9 bases that match TRBD1. The CDR3 runs to 15 residues. Germline values: CDR1 SNHLY, CDR2 FYNNEI. V was clipped by 7 bases and J by 7 bases; unmatched bases: 11.

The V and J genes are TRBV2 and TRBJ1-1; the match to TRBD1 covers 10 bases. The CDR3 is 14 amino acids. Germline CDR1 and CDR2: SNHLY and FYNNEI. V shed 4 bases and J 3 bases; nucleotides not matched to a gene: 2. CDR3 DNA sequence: TGTGCCAGCAGTGGGGACAGGGGTTACACTGAAGCTTTCTTT. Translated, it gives CASSGDRGYTEAFF.

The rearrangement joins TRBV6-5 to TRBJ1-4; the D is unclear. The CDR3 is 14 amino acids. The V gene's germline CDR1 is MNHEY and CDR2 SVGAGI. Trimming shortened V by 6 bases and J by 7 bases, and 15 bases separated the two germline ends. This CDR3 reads CASRDRDRGEKLFF. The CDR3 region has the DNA TGTGCCAGCAGGGACCGGGATAGAGGTGAAAAACTGTTTTTT.

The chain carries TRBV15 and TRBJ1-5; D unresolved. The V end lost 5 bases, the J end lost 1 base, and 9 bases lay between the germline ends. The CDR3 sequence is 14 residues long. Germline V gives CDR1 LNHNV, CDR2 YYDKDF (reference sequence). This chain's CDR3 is CATSPLRSNQPQHF. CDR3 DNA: TGTGCCACCAGCCCCCTCAGGAGCAATCAGCCCCAGCATTTT.

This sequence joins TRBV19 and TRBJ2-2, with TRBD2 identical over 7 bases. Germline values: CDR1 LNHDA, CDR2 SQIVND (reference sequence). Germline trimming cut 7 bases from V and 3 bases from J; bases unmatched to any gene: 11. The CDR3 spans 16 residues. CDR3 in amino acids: CASKKEGGLDTGELFF. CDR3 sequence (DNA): TGTGCCAGTAAAAAGGAGGGAGGGTTGGACACCGGGGAGCTGTTTTTT.

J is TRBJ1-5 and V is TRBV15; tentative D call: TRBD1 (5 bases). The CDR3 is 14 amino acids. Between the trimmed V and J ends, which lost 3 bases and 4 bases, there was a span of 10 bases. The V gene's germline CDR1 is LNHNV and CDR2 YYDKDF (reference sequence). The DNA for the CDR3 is TGTGCCACCAGCAGGGCAGGGAAAAATCAGCCCCAGCATTTT. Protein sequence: CATSRAGKNQPQHF.

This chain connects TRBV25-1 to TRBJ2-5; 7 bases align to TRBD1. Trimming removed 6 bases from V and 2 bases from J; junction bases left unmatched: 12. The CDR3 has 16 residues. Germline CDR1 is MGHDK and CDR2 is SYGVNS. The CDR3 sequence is CASSHPNPGQQETQYF. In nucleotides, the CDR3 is TGTGCCAGCAGCCACCCTAACCCGGGACAGCAAGAGACCCAGTACTTC.

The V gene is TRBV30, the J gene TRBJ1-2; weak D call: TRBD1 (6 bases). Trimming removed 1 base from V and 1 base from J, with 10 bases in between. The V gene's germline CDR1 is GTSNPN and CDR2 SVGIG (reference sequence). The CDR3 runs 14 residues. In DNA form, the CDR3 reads TGTGCCTGGAGTGCGGACAGCCTTAACTATGGCTACACCTTC. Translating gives CAWSADSLNYGYTF.

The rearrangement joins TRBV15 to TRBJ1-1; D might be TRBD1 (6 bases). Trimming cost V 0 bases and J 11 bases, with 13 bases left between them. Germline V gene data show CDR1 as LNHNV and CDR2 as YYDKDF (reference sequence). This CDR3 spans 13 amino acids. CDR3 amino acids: CATSREQGMVAFF. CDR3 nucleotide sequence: TGTGCCACCAGCAGAGAACAGGGTATGGTGGCTTTCTTT.

In DNA form, the CDR3 reads TGTGCCAGCAGCCCAGGGGCAGCGAAAGACACCATATATTTT. This translates into CASSPGAAKDTIYF. J is TRBJ1-3 and V is TRBV13; D is possibly TRBD1 (6 bases). Germline V lookup: CDR1 PRHDT, CDR2 FYEKMQ (reference sequence). This CDR3 spans 14 amino acids. Trimming shortened V by 5 bases and J by 8 bases, and 16 bases separated the two germline ends.

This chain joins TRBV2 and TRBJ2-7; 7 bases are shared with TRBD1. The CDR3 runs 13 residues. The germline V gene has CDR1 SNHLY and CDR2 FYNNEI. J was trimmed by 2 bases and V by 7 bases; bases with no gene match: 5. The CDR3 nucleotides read TGTGCCAGCAAGGAGACAGGGCCCTACGAGCAGTACTTC. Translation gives CASKETGPYEQYF.

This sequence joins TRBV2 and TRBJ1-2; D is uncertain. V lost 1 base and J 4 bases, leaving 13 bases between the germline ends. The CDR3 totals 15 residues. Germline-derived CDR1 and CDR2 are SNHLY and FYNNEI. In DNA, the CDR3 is TGTGCCAGCAGTGAAGGCGCGAAACGTTCCTATGGCTACACCTTC. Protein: CASSEGAKRSYGYTF.

The chain's CDR3 is CASSLKRGGNTDTQYF. Here the CDR3 DNA reads TGTGCCAGCAGCTTGAAGAGGGGGGGTAACACAGATACGCAGTATTTT. The chain employs TRBV5-4 and TRBJ2-3; D possibly corresponds to TRBD2 (7 bases). The CDR3 is 16 amino acids. Germline lookup yields CDR1 SGHNT and CDR2 YYREEE (reference sequence). V was trimmed by 1 base and J by 2 bases, leaving 14 bases between them.

The CDR3 DNA reads TGTGCCAGCAGTTTGGCCCGGGACACACAAGAGACCCAGTACTTC. Protein: CASSLARDTQETQYF. The J gene is TRBJ2-5, the V gene TRBV28, with D maybe TRBD1 (6 bases). There are 15 residues in the CDR3. Germline CDR1 MDHEN, CDR2 SYDVKM. Trimming removed 3 bases at V and 2 bases at J, with 13 bases between.

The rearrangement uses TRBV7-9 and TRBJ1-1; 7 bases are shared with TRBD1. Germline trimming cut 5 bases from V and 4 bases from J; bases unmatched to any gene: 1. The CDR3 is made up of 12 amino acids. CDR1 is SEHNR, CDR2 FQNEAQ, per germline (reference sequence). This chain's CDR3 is CASSHRGTEAFF. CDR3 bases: TGTGCCAGCAGCCACAGGGGCACTGAAGCTTTCTTT.

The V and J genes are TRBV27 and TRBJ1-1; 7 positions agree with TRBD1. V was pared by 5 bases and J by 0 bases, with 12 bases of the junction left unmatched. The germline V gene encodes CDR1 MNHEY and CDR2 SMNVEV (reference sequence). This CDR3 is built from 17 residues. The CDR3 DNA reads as TGTGCCAGCAGTCCTCCGGACAGGAGCCACATGAACACTGAAGCTTTCTTT. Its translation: CASSPPDRSHMNTEAFF.

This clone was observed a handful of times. The CDR3 DNA sequence: TGCGCCAGCAGTCAACACTTGATCGCAACTAATGAAAAACTGTTTTTT. This translates into CASSQHLIATNEKLFF. The chain links TRBV23-1 to TRBJ1-4; D gene uncertain. TRBV23-1 is identified as an open reading frame with a role that is uncertain. This CDR3 comprises 16 residues. V lost 2 bases and J lost 0, with 10 bases in between.